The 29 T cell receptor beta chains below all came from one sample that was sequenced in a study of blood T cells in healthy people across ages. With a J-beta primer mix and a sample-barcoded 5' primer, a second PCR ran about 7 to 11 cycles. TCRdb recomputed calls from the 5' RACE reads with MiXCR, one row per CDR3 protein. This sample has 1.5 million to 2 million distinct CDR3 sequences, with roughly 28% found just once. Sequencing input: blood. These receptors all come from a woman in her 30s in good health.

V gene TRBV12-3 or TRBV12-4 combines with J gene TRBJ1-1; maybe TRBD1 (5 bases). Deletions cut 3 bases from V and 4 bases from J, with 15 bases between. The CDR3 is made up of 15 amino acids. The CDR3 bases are TGTGCCAGCAGTTTTCGGGTAGGGGTTACCACTGAAGCTTTCTTT. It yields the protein CASSFRVGVTTEAFF.

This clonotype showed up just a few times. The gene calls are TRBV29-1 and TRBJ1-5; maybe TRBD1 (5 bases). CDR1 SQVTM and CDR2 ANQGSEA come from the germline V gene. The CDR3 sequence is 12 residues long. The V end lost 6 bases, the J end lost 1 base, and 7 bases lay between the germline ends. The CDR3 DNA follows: TGCAGCGTACGGGGCAGCAATCAGCCCCAGCATTTT. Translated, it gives CSVRGSNQPQHF.

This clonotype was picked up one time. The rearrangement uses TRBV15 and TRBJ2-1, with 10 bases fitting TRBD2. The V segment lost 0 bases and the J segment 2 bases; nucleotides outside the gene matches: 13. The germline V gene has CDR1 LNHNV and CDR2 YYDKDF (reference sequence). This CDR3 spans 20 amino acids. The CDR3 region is CATSREVLAGVRDTYNEQFF. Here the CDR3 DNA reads TGTGCCACCAGCAGAGAGGTCCTAGCGGGAGTGAGGGACACCTACAATGAGCAGTTCTTC.

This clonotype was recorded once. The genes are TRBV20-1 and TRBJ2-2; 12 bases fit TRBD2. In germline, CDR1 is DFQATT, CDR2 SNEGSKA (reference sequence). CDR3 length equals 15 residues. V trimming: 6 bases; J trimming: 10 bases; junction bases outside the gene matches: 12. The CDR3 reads CSAKRLAGGPLELFF. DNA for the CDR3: TGCAGTGCCAAGCGGCTAGCGGGAGGGCCCTTGGAGCTGTTTTTT.

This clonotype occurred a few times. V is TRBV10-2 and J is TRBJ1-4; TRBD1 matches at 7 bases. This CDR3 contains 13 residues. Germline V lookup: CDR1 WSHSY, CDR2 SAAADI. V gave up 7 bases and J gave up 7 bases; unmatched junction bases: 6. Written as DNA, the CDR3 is TGCGCCAGCACCCGACAGGGCGGTGAAAAACTGTTTTTT. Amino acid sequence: CASTRQGGEKLFF.

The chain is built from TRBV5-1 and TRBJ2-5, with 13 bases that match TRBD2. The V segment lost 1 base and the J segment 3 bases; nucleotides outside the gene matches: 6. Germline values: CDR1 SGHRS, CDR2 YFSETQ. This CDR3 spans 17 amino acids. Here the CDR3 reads CASSLTGLAGPKETQYF. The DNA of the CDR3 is TGCGCCAGCAGCTTGACGGGACTAGCGGGGCCGAAAGAGACCCAGTACTTC.

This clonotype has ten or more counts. This CDR3 reads CASSLTGGPNQPQHF. DNA for the CDR3: TGTGCCAGCAGTTTGACAGGAGGGCCCAATCAGCCCCAGCATTTT. The rearrangement joins TRBV27 to TRBJ1-5, with TRBD1 as a possible D gene (6 bases). CDR1 and CDR2 from the germline V gene are MNHEY and SMNVEV (reference sequence). CDR3 size: 15 residues. Trimming took off 3 bases at V and 3 bases at J, with 12 bases between the two ends.

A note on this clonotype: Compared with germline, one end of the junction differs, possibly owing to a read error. The CDR3 DNA follows: TGTGCCACCAGCAGAGCGGGCCGTAGAGATACGCAGGATTTT. Residues: CATSRAGRRDTQDF. This sequence joins TRBV15 and TRBJ2-3, with D unclear. The CDR3 loop spans 14 amino acids. Germline values: CDR1 LNHNV, CDR2 YYDKDF (reference sequence).

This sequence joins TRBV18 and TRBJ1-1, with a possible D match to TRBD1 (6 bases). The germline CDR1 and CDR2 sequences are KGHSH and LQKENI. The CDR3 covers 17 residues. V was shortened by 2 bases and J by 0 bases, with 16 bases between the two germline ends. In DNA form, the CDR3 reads TGTGCCAGCTCACCATCATTAGGGACAAACATGAACACTGAAGCTTTCTTT. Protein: CASSPSLGTNMNTEAFF.

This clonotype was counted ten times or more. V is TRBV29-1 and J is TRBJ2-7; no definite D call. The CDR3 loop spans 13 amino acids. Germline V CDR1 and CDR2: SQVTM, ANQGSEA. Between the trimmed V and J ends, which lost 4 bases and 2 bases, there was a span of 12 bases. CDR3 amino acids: CSVASGPAYEQYF. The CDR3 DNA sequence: TGCAGCGTTGCGTCAGGACCTGCCTACGAGCAGTACTTC.

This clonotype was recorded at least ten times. Here the CDR3 DNA reads TGCAGCGTTGAAGCGGGTCCGGGACTCGGCACAGATACGCAGTATTTT. Its translation: CSVEAGPGLGTDTQYF. The chain combines TRBV29-1 with TRBJ2-3, with D perhaps TRBD2 (6 bases). The germline gives CDR1 SQVTM, CDR2 ANQGSEA. V was cut by 1 base and J by 1 base, with 15 bases left in between. The CDR3 totals 16 residues.

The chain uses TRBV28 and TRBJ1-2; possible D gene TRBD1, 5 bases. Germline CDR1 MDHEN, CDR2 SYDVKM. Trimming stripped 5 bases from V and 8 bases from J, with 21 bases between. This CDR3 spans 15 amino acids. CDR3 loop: CASSGWGEDYYGYTF. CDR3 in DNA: TGTGCCAGCAGTGGCTGGGGGGAAGATTATTACGGCTACACCTTC.

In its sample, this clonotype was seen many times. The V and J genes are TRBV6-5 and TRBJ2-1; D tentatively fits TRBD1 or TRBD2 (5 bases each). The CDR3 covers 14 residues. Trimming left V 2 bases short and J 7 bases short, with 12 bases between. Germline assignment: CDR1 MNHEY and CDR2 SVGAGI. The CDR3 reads CASSYGGVVNEQFF. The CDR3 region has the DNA TGTGCCAGCAGTTACGGGGGAGTGGTTAATGAGCAGTTCTTC.

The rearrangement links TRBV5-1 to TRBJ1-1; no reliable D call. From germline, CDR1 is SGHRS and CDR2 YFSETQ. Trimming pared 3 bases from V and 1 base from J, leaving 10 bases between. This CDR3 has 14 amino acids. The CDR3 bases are TGCGCCAGCAGCTGGGCAGCTTCGAACACTGAAGCTTTCTTT. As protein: CASSWAASNTEAFF.

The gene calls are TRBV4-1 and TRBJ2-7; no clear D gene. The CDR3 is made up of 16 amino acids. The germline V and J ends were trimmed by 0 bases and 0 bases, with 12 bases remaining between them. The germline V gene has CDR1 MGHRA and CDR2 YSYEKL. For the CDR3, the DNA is TGCGCCAGCAGCCAAGACTACCCGATGTTCTCCTACGAGCAGTACTTC. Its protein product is CASSQDYPMFSYEQYF.

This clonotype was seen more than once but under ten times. This chain's CDR3 is CASSPSSGNTIYF. In DNA form, the CDR3 reads TGTGCCAGCAGCCCCTCCTCTGGAAACACCATATATTTT. The chain joins TRBV3-1 to TRBJ1-3; D uncertain. The CDR3 has 13 amino acids. CDR1 and CDR2 from the germline V gene are LGHDT and YNNKEL (reference sequence). V shed 4 bases and J shed 0 bases, with 4 bases lying between them.

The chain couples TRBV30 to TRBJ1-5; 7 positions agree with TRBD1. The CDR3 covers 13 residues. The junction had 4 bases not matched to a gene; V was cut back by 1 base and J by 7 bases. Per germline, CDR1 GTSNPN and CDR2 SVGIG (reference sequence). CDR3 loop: CAWSAATGQPQHF. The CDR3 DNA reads TGTGCCTGGAGTGCCGCGACAGGGCAGCCCCAGCATTTT. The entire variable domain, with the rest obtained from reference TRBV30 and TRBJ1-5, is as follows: SQTIHQWPATLVQPVGSPLSLECTVEGTSNPNLYWYRQAAGRGLQLLFYSVGIGQISSEVPQNLSASRPQDRQFILSSKKLLLSDSGFYLCAWSAATGQPQHFGDGTRLSIL.

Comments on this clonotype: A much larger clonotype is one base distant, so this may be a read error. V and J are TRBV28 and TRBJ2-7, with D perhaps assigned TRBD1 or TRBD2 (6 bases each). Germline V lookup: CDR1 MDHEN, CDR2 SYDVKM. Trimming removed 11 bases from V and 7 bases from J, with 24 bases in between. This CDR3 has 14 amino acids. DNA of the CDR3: TGTGCCGGCCTCACCGTTGGAGGGGGGTTGGAGCAGTACTTC. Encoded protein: CAGLTVGGGLEQYF.

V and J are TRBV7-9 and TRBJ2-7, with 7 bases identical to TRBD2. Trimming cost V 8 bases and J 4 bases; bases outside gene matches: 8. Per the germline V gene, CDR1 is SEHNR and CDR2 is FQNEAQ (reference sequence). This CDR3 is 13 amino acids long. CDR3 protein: CASAATSRYEQYF. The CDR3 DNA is TGTGCCAGCGCCGCGACTAGCAGATACGAGCAGTACTTC.

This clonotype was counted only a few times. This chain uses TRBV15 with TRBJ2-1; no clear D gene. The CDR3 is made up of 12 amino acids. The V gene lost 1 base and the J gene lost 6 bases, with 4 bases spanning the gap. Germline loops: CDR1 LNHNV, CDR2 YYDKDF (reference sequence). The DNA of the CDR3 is TGTGCCACCAGCAGAGCCCCCAATGAGCAGTTCTTC. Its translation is CATSRAPNEQFF.

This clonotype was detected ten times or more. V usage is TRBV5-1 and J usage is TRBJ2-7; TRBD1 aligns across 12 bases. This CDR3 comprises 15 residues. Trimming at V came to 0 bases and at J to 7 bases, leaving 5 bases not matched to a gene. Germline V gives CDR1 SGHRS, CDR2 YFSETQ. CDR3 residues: CASSLEGQGAREQYF. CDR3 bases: TGCGCCAGCAGCTTGGAGGGACAGGGGGCGCGAGAGCAGTACTTC.

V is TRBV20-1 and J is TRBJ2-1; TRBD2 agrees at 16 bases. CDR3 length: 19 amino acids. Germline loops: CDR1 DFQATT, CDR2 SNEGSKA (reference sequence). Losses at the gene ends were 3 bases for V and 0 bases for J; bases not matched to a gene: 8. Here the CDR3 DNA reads TGCAGTGCTAGCGGAGGGACTAGCGGGGGGGTAAGCTCCTACAATGAGCAGTTCTTC. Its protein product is CSASGGTSGGVSSYNEQFF.

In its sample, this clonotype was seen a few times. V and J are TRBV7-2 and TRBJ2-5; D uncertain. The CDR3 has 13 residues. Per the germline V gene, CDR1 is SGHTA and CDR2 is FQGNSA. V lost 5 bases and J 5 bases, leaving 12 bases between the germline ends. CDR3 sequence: CASSPSHRETQYF. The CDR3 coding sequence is TGTGCCAGCAGCCCGTCCCACCGTGAGACCCAGTACTTC.

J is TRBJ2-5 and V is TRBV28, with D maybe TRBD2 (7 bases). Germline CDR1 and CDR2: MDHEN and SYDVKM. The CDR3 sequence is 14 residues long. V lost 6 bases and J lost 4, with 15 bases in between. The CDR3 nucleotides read TGTGCCAGCAGAGGGAGGGGGAGTGTAGAGACCCAGTACTTC. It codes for CASRGRGSVETQYF.

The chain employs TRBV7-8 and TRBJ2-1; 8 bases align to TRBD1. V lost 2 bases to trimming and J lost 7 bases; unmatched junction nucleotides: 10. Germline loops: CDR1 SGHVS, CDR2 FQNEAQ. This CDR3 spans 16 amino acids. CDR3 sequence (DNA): TGTGCCAGCAGCTTACTTACCCAGGGGGCCTTAAATGAGCAGTTCTTC. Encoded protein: CASSLLTQGALNEQFF.

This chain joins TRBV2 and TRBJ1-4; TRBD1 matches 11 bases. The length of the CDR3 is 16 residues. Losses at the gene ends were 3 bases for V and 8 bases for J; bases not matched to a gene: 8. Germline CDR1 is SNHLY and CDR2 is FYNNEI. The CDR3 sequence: CASSDFWTGGGEKLFF. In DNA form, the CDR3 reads TGTGCCAGCAGTGACTTCTGGACAGGGGGCGGGGAAAAACTGTTTTTT.

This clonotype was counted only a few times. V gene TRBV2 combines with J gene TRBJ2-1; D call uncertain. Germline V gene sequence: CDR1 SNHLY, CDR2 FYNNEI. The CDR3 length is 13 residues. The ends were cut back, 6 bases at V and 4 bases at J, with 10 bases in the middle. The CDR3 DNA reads TGTGCCAGCAGATCTGACGGTTACAATGAGCAGTTCTTC. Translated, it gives CASRSDGYNEQFF.

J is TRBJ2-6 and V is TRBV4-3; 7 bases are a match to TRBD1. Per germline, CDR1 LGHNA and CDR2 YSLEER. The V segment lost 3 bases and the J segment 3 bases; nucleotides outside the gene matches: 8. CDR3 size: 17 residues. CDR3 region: CASSQGYRGGGANVLTF. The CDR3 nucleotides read TGCGCCAGCAGCCAGGGATACAGGGGTGGTGGGGCCAACGTCCTGACTTTC.

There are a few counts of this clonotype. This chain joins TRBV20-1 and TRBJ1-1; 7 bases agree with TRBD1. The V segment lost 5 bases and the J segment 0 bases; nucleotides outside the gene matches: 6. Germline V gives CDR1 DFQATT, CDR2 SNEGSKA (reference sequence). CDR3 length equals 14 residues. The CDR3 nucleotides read TGCAGTGCTCCAAGACAGGGATTGAACACTGAAGCTTTCTTT. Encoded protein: CSAPRQGLNTEAFF.